The 30 T cell receptor beta chains given below trace back to one sample, sequenced in a study of cytomegalovirus exposure and HLA in healthy donors. In the PCR, 60 Vbeta and 13 Jbeta primers were used. Profiling relied on immunoSEQ multiplex PCR, and the TCRdb table lists in-frame clones only, not all of them. Here the sample spans over 150,000 clones, approximately 84% being singletons. Sequencing input: PBMCs. The receptor source for this set is a man between 18 and 29 years old in good health and CMV-seronegative.

This clone was found a few times. The chain uses TRBV6-5 and TRBJ1-1; 7 positions agree with TRBD1. CDR1 and CDR2 (germline): MNHEY, SVGAGI. The CDR3 totals 13 residues. V dropped 6 bases and J dropped 7; count of bases not matched to a gene: 8. The CDR3 DNA is TGTGCCAGCAGACAGACAGGGAGCGATGAAGCTTTCTTT. Amino acids: CASRQTGSDEAFF.

The V gene is TRBV28, the J gene TRBJ2-7; D is perhaps TRBD1 (5 bases). Trimming removed 3 bases at V and 3 bases at J, with 15 bases between. The CDR3 has 15 amino acids. CDR1 is MDHEN, CDR2 SYDVKM, per germline. The CDR3 reads CASSLSLKGVYEQYF. CDR3 nucleotide sequence: TGTGCCAGCAGTTTGTCCTTGAAAGGGGTCTACGAGCAGTACTTC. The whole variable domain, filled in from reference TRBV28 and TRBJ2-7, reads DVKVTQSSRYLVKRTGEKVFLECVQDMDHENMFWYRQDPGLGLRLIYFSYDVKMKEKGDIPEGYSVSREKKERFSLILESASTNQTSMYLCASSLSLKGVYEQYFGPGTRLTVT.

This chain uses TRBV18 with TRBJ1-2; no clear D. The ends were cut back, 6 bases at V and 2 bases at J, with 10 bases in the middle. The CDR3 has 13 residues. In germline, CDR1 is KGHSH, CDR2 LQKENI. CDR3 sequence: CASSPEVNYGYTF. CDR3 nucleotides: TGTGCCAGCTCCCCCGAGGTAAACTATGGCTACACCTTC.

This clone appeared a few times. The chain carries TRBV6-5 and TRBJ1-1, with D unresolved. There are 15 residues in the CDR3. The V end was cut by 2 bases, the J end by 4 bases, with 14 bases between. CDR1 MNHEY and CDR2 SVGAGI come from the germline V gene. The CDR3 bases are TGTGCCAGCAGTTACAGGTCATCTCGGGGCACTGAAGCTTTCTTT. It encodes CASSYRSSRGTEAFF.

The rearrangement uses TRBV29-1 and TRBJ2-3, with 7 bases identical to TRBD2. The germline CDR1 and CDR2 sequences are SQVTM and ANQGSEA. V lost 6 bases and J lost 4; bases outside the gene matches: 13. The CDR3 contains 15 residues. CDR3 sequence: CSVVGVREMSDTQYF. For the CDR3, the DNA is TGCAGCGTCGTCGGAGTGCGGGAGATGTCAGATACGCAGTATTTT.

The V gene is TRBV19, the J gene TRBJ1-5, with TRBD1 identical over 8 bases. CDR1 is LNHDA and CDR2 is SQIVND in the germline V gene (reference sequence). CDR3 length equals 13 residues. V shed 4 bases and J 6 bases; nucleotides not matched to a gene: 2. The CDR3 nucleotides are TGTGCCAGTAGTACCGGACAGGGTCAGCCCCAGCATTTT. Translating gives CASSTGQGQPQHF.

The gene calls are TRBV11-2 and TRBJ2-7; D is possibly TRBD2 (5 bases). The germline V gene has CDR1 SGHAT and CDR2 FQNNGV. The CDR3 has 18 residues. Trimming took 5 bases from V and 0 from J, leaving 23 bases between them. The CDR3 region is CASSRSVRLRDTSYEQYF. The CDR3 nucleotides are TGTGCCAGCAGCCGTAGCGTTAGGCTACGTGACACCTCCTACGAGCAGTACTTC. The full variable domain, rest sourced from reference TRBV11-2 and TRBJ2-7, is EAGVAQSPRYKIIEKRQSVAFWCNPISGHATLYWYQQILGQGPKLLIQFQNNGVVDDSQLPKDRFSAERLKGVDSTLKIQPAKLEDSAVYLCASSRSVRLRDTSYEQYFGPGTRLTVT.

V usage is TRBV27 and J usage is TRBJ2-7; D is undetermined. Germline V CDR1 and CDR2: MNHEY, SMNVEV (reference sequence). V lost 5 bases and J lost 3, with 20 bases in between. The length of the CDR3 is 16 residues. The CDR3 DNA reads as TGTGCCAGCAGTCCATATCGCCCAGGAAATTACTACGAGCAGTACTTC. It yields the protein CASSPYRPGNYYEQYF.

CDR3 amino acids: CASSLWDIRGPNTEAFF. CDR3 in DNA: TGTGCCAGCAGTTTGTGGGACATTAGGGGCCCGAACACTGAAGCTTTCTTT. The J gene is TRBJ1-1, the V gene TRBV28; perhaps TRBD1 as D (6 bases). The ends were cut back, 3 bases at V and 1 base at J, with 18 bases in the middle. The CDR3 is 17 amino acids. Germline CDR1 reads MDHEN; CDR2 reads SYDVKM.

V and J are TRBV5-8 and TRBJ1-2; the D is unclear. The germline gives CDR1 SGHTS, CDR2 YDEGEE. This CDR3 has 12 amino acids. With 1 base removed from V and 6 bases from J, the gap between germline ends came to 7 bases. Here the CDR3 reads CASSLWENGYTF. CDR3 DNA: TGTGCCAGCAGCTTGTGGGAGAATGGCTACACCTTC.

The chain links TRBV27 to TRBJ2-5; 9 nucleotides agree with TRBD2. Germline CDR1 and CDR2: MNHEY and SMNVEV (reference sequence). The J segment lost 5 bases and the V segment lost 1 base, leaving 5 bases of the junction unmatched. The CDR3 loop spans 15 amino acids. In nucleotides, the CDR3 is TGTGCCAGCAGTTTATGGGGACTAGCTGGCGAGACCCAGTACTTC. Its translation: CASSLWGLAGETQYF.

This sequence joins TRBV6-1 and TRBJ2-5; TRBD2 might be the D (5 bases). The CDR3 sequence is 13 residues long. The V end lost 7 bases, the J end lost 5 bases, and 14 bases lay between the germline ends. The germline gives CDR1 MNHNS, CDR2 SASEGT. The CDR3 loop is CASMSREPETQYF. The CDR3 DNA reads TGTGCCAGCATGAGTCGGGAACCGGAGACCCAGTACTTC.

The chain combines TRBV7-2 with TRBJ1-4; D uncertain. This CDR3 has 14 amino acids. Germline CDR1 and CDR2: SGHTA and FQGNSA. The V end lost 5 bases, the J end lost 4 bases, and 11 bases lay between the germline ends. CDR3 sequence reads: CASSPRRVNEKLFF. The CDR3 DNA follows: TGTGCCAGCAGCCCTAGGCGGGTTAATGAAAAACTGTTTTTT. Looking up the rest from reference TRBV7-2 and TRBJ1-4 gives the full variable domain: GAGVSQSPSNKVTEKGKDVELRCDPISGHTALYWYRQSLGQGLEFLIYFQGNSAPDKSGLPSDRFSAERTGGSVSTLTIQRTQQEDSAVYLCASSPRRVNEKLFFGSGTQLSVL.

This chain uses TRBV9 with TRBJ2-5, with D possibly being TRBD2 (5 bases). Trimming shortened V by 6 bases and J by 10 bases, and 10 bases separated the two germline ends. Germline V lookup: CDR1 SGDLS, CDR2 YYNGEE. The CDR3 consists of 10 residues. The CDR3 nucleotides read TGTGCCAGCAAGAGGGTGAGCCAGTACTTC. This encodes CASKRVSQYF.

V usage is TRBV27 and J usage is TRBJ2-5; 12 nucleotides agree with TRBD2. V shed 1 base, J shed 2 bases, and the junction held 5 bases outside the gene matches. CDR1 is MNHEY, CDR2 SMNVEV, per germline (reference sequence). The length of the CDR3 is 17 residues. In nucleotides, the CDR3 is TGTGCCAGCAGTTTATTGGGACTAGCGGGTAAACAAGAGACCCAGTACTTC. Translating gives CASSLLGLAGKQETQYF.

This chain links TRBV19 with TRBJ2-1; 9 bases are shared with TRBD2. V trimming: 5 bases; J trimming: 4 bases; junction bases outside the gene matches: 3. This CDR3 has 14 amino acids. Germline lookup yields CDR1 LNHDA and CDR2 SQIVND (reference sequence). The CDR3 nucleotides read TGTGCCAGTAGTGGGCTAGCGGGATACAATGAGCAGTTCTTC. It codes for CASSGLAGYNEQFF.

The chain couples TRBV28 to TRBJ2-1, with D possibly matching TRBD2 (6 bases). From germline, CDR1 is MDHEN and CDR2 SYDVKM. The CDR3 is 18 amino acids. V dropped 5 bases and J dropped 6 bases, with 26 bases sitting between them. The CDR3 region has the DNA TGTGCCAGCAGTACACCCCGGGGTGCGGGGAGATTGGGCAATGAGCAGTTCTTC. Residues: CASSTPRGAGRLGNEQFF.

The rearrangement uses TRBV18 and TRBJ1-5; tentatively, D is TRBD1 (6 bases). The CDR3 length is 15 residues. Germline CDR1 reads KGHSH; CDR2 reads LQKENI. V was shortened by 2 bases and J by 6 bases, with 14 bases between the two germline ends. The DNA of the CDR3 is TGTGCCAGCTCACCAAGCGGGGGCGCCGGTCAGCCCCAGCATTTT. This sequence encodes CASSPSGGAGQPQHF.

The rearrangement links TRBV5-1 to TRBJ2-5; D is perhaps TRBD2 (5 bases). Trimming removed 4 bases at V and 3 bases at J, with 13 bases between. Germline V gene sequence: CDR1 SGHRS, CDR2 YFSETQ. The CDR3 sequence is 14 residues long. The CDR3 is CASSLILGEETQYF. DNA of the CDR3: TGCGCCAGCAGCCTCATACTAGGAGAAGAGACCCAGTACTTC.

The chain uses TRBV10-3 and TRBJ2-3, with 8 bases identical to TRBD1. Germline values: CDR1 ENHRY, CDR2 SYGVKD. The CDR3 has 14 residues. V dropped 7 bases and J dropped 5; count of bases not matched to a gene: 8. This CDR3 is CAIKETGARDTQYF. As DNA, the CDR3 is TGTGCCATCAAAGAGACAGGGGCGAGAGATACGCAGTATTTT.

The CDR3 DNA reads as TGTGCCAGCAGATCGCAAGTGTTTTCGGGGGAGCAGTACTTC. The encoded protein is CASRSQVFSGEQYF. The chain is built from TRBV7-8 and TRBJ2-7; perhaps TRBD2 as D (5 bases). The germline V gene encodes CDR1 SGHVS and CDR2 FQNEAQ. The CDR3 runs to 14 residues. Deletions cut 6 bases from V and 7 bases from J, with 19 bases between. The entire variable domain, with the rest obtained from reference TRBV7-8 and TRBJ2-7, is as follows: GAGVSQSPRYKVAKRGQDVALRCDPISGHVSLFWYQQALGQGPEFLTYFQNEAQLDKSGLPSDRFFAERPEGSVSTLKIQRTQQEDSAVYLCASRSQVFSGEQYFGPGTRLTVT.

The chain uses TRBV27 and TRBJ2-7, with 7 bases fitting TRBD1. The germline gives CDR1 MNHEY, CDR2 SMNVEV (reference sequence). CDR3 length: 12 residues. Trimming cost V 4 bases and J 5 bases; bases outside gene matches: 2. The CDR3: CASSSRGNEQYF. CDR3 sequence (DNA): TGTGCCAGCAGTTCCAGGGGGAACGAGCAGTACTTC.

The chain carries TRBV29-1 and TRBJ2-5; D ambiguous. The end of the DNA is better explained by TRBJ2-7, so the J call may be wrong. This CDR3 has 12 amino acids. Germline V gene sequence: CDR1 SQVTM, CDR2 ANQGSEA. CDR3 nucleotide sequence: TGCAGCGTCAGTAAGAGGTCCTACGAGCAGTACTTC. Protein: CSVSKRSYEQYF.

The chain has TRBV18 and TRBJ2-2; TRBD1 might be the D (6 bases). Germline CDR1 KGHSH, CDR2 LQKENI. This CDR3 is 17 amino acids long. V was trimmed by 6 bases and J by 4 bases, leaving 21 bases between them. The CDR3 loop is CASSLLVQGSLTGELFF. Written as DNA, the CDR3 is TGTGCCAGCTCCCTACTCGTACAGGGTTCGCTCACCGGGGAGCTGTTTTTT.

V and J are TRBV30 and TRBJ2-7; a weak D match, TRBD1 (6 bases). The length of the CDR3 is 14 residues. Germline values: CDR1 GTSNPN, CDR2 SVGIG (reference sequence). Trimming removed 0 bases from V and 3 bases from J, with 12 bases in between. The CDR3 reads CAWSVMQGYYEQYF. CDR3 nucleotide sequence: TGTGCCTGGAGTGTAATGCAGGGGTACTACGAGCAGTACTTC.

This chain joins TRBV5-6 and TRBJ2-1; 13 bases align to TRBD2. V lost 4 bases to trimming and J lost 5 bases; unmatched junction nucleotides: 12. The germline gives CDR1 SGHDT, CDR2 YYEEEE. CDR3 length equals 18 residues. The CDR3 DNA reads TGTGCCAGCAGCCGGGGACTAGCGGGGATACAAACTAACAATGAGCAGTTCTTC. It codes for CASSRGLAGIQTNNEQFF.

As concerns this clone: Other DNA sequences in the same sample also yield this CDR3. CDR3 bases: TGTGCCAGCAGTGGACAGGGAAACACTGAAGCTTTCTTT. As protein: CASSGQGNTEAFF. This chain connects TRBV2 to TRBJ1-1; TRBD1 agrees at 7 bases. The germline V gene encodes CDR1 SNHLY and CDR2 FYNNEI. V was clipped by 4 bases and J by 2 bases; unmatched bases: 1. The CDR3 runs 13 residues. Using reference TRBV2 and TRBJ1-1 for the parts outside the CDR3, the full variable domain is EPEVTQTPSHQVTQMGQEVILRCVPISNHLYFYWYRQILGQKVEFLVSFYNNEISEKSEIFDDQFSVERPDGSNFTLKIRSTKLEDSAMYFCASSGQGNTEAFFGQGTRLTVV.

On this clone itself: The same CDR3 arises from other DNA sequences in this sample as well. The chain has TRBV6-5 and TRBJ1-2; D perhaps matches TRBD1 (5 bases). Trimming took off 6 bases at V and 1 base at J, with 9 bases between the two ends. This CDR3 is 13 amino acids long. Germline lookup yields CDR1 MNHEY and CDR2 SVGAGI. CDR3 sequence: CASSFDSNYGYTF. The CDR3 nucleotides are TGTGCCAGCAGCTTCGACAGTAACTATGGCTACACCTTC.

The V gene is TRBV27, the J gene TRBJ2-7; no firm D call. Germline V gene lookup returns CDR1 MNHEY and CDR2 SMNVEV (reference sequence). Trimming cost V 3 bases and J 0 bases, with 6 bases left between them. The CDR3 has 13 amino acids. Here the CDR3 reads CASSFFSSYEQYF. CDR3 sequence (DNA): TGTGCCAGCAGTTTCTTTAGCTCCTACGAGCAGTACTTC.

This sequence joins TRBV7-2 and TRBJ1-5; D may be TRBD1 (6 bases). The CDR3 is 15 residues long. Per germline, CDR1 SGHTA and CDR2 FQGNSA. With 2 bases removed from V and 0 bases from J, the gap between germline ends came to 8 bases. This chain's CDR3 is CASSLQGYSNQPQHF. The CDR3 DNA is TGTGCCAGCAGCTTACAGGGGTATAGCAATCAGCCCCAGCATTTT.